This T cell receptor (beta chain) was found in a study of monozygotic twins with inflammatory bowel disease. The length of the CDR3 is 14 residues. CDR1 DFQATT and CDR2 SNEGSKA come from the germline V gene (reference sequence). General study findings and limits: Repertoire likeness was no different across concordant and discordant twins, perhaps owing to restricted power. IBD patients showed reduced TCRbeta diversity (inverse Simpson) versus healthy co-twins.

Comments on this clonotype: Its antigen is as yet unknown.

UMIs containing a 6-nucleotide sample barcode were added via template switching. After re-calling the 5' RACE reads, TCRdb lists one entry per CDR3 protein, DNA absent. The sample includes about 380,000 distinct CDR3 sequences. This TCR was recovered from a human donor with ulcerative colitis or Crohn's disease, or a healthy co-twin of an affected twin (not recorded which). This sequence joins TRBV20-1 and TRBJ2-5; no DNA is available, so the TRBD1 call from TCRdb remains unchecked. Sequenced input: blood. Here the CDR3 reads CSARDPGGRETQYF.